This T cell receptor (beta chain) is from a study of PD-L1 blockade in urothelial cancer. Across the study: Patients' atezolizumab regimen, 1,200 mg intravenously every 3 weeks, began in about 2014.

The germline V gene encodes CDR1 SNHLY and CDR2 FYNNEI. The CDR3 extends over 16 amino acids. V was clipped by 6 bases and J by 0 bases; unmatched bases: 3. Synthetic TCR analog templates were spiked into all PCRs individually. Sequencing was performed with immunoSEQ multiplex PCR; in TCRdb, only in-frame clones are kept and a portion is missing. Among some 60,000 clones listed, about 86% were seen once. Urothelial carcinoma affected the patients, and it was locally advanced or metastatic. The sequenced sample was PBMCs, obtained around atezolizumab (anti-PD-L1) treatment. The chain employs TRBV2 and TRBJ1-6, with TRBD1 matching over 9 bases. The TCR originated in a man aged 50 to 59 with urothelial cancer. CDR3 nucleotide sequence: TGTGCCAGCAGGGGACAGGGTCGCTCCTATAATTCACCCCTCCACTTT. Amino acid sequence: CASRGQGRSYNSPLHF.